The 16 T cell receptor beta chains listed next were all sequenced from one sample in a study of beta chain features in type 1 diabetes. Study-level findings and limits: For Type 1 diabetes patients, all four CD4+ subsets carried TCRB CDR3s that were moderately but significantly shorter.

These TCRs are of unknown antigen specificity. What was sequenced were expressed TCRB transcripts, since all of the isolated RNA had been reverse transcribed. Method: immunoSEQ multiplex PCR; TCRdb's copy keeps in-frame clones and lacks some. The sample includes some 640,000 clones, about an eighth of them seen just once. The sample comprised naive CD4+ T cells from blood. The receptors originated from a man between 18 and 35 years old with type 1 diabetes.

The rearrangement joins TRBV2 to TRBJ1-2; no reliable D call. V lost 4 bases and J 4 bases, leaving 16 bases between the germline ends. The CDR3 loop spans 15 amino acids. From germline, CDR1 is SNHLY and CDR2 FYNNEI. The chain's CDR3 is CASSVQGLLLYGYTF. Written as DNA, the CDR3 is TGTGCCAGCAGTGTCCAAGGACTGTTACTCTATGGCTACACCTTC.

This clone was detected only a few times. The CDR3 is CASREYYSYEQYF. The CDR3, as DNA: TGCGCCAGCAGGGAATACTACTCCTACGAGCAGTACTTC. This chain uses TRBV10-2 with TRBJ2-7; no reliable D call. Germline V gives CDR1 WSHSY, CDR2 SAAADI. V lost 6 bases, J lost 0 bases, and 9 bases lay in between. The CDR3 has 13 amino acids.

The gene calls are TRBV2 and TRBJ2-2; D unclear. The CDR3 length is 14 residues. Trimming took off 1 base at V and 6 bases at J, with 9 bases between the two ends. Per germline, CDR1 SNHLY and CDR2 FYNNEI. The CDR3 here is CASSEVVDSGELFF. DNA for the CDR3: TGTGCCAGCAGTGAAGTGGTAGATTCCGGGGAGCTGTTTTTT.

This clone came up a few times. This chain links TRBV30 with TRBJ1-1; D possibly corresponds to TRBD1 (5 bases). Germline V gives CDR1 GTSNPN, CDR2 SVGIG (reference sequence). Trimming stripped 6 bases from V and 5 bases from J, with 16 bases between. The CDR3 covers 13 residues. The CDR3 bases are TGTGCCTGCAATCCCCCAGGGAGTACTGAAGCTTTCTTT. Its protein is CACNPPGSTEAFF. The full variable domain, in which reference TRBV30 and TRBJ1-1 provide the parts outside the CDR3, is SQTIHQWPATLVQPVGSPLSLECTVEGTSNPNLYWYRQAAGRGLQLLFYSVGIGQISSEVPQNLSASRPQDRQFILSSKKLLLSDSGFYLCACNPPGSTEAFFGQGTRLTVV.

This clone was recorded a few times. V is TRBV2 and J is TRBJ1-1, with TRBD1 as a possible D gene (6 bases). The CDR3 runs to 14 residues. Germline V gene data show CDR1 as SNHLY and CDR2 as FYNNEI. V lost 4 bases and J 0 bases, leaving 9 bases between the germline ends. Written as DNA, the CDR3 is TGTGCCAGCAGTGTAGGGGGTATGAACACTGAAGCTTTCTTT. Translation: CASSVGGMNTEAFF. The full variable domain, in which reference TRBV2 and TRBJ1-1 provide the parts outside the CDR3, is EPEVTQTPSHQVTQMGQEVILRCVPISNHLYFYWYRQILGQKVEFLVSFYNNEISEKSEIFDDQFSVERPDGSNFTLKIRSTKLEDSAMYFCASSVGGMNTEAFFGQGTRLTVV.

This clone was observed a handful of times. The CDR3 reads CASSQPIAGGVNIQYF. The CDR3 nucleotides are TGCGCCAGCAGCCAACCTATAGCGGGAGGGGTAAACATTCAGTACTTC. This chain links TRBV4-1 with TRBJ2-4; TRBD2 agrees at 11 bases. The CDR3 is made up of 16 amino acids. CDR1 is MGHRA and CDR2 is YSYEKL in the germline V gene. V lost 2 bases to trimming and J lost 6 bases; unmatched junction nucleotides: 6.

This clone was seen a few times. The sample contains more than one DNA sequence encoding this CDR3. The chain joins TRBV5-1 to TRBJ1-1, with D uncertain. Trimming removed 0 bases at V and 1 base at J, with 4 bases between. Germline CDR1 and CDR2: SGHRS and YFSETQ. The CDR3 is 13 amino acids. The DNA of the CDR3 is TGCGCCAGCAGCTTGGCAGGGAACACTGAAGCTTTCTTT. Translating gives CASSLAGNTEAFF.

This clone was counted only a few times. The chain combines TRBV6-1 with TRBJ2-2, with D tentatively TRBD2 (7 bases). Trimming left V 5 bases short and J 9 bases short, with 13 bases between. The CDR3 length is 13 residues. CDR1 and CDR2 (germline): MNHNS, SASEGT. CDR3 loop: CASSPEGGRELFF. CDR3 nucleotides: TGTGCCAGCAGTCCAGAGGGGGGGCGGGAGCTGTTTTTT.

This clone has just a few counts. This chain joins TRBV29-1 and TRBJ2-7; D remains ambiguous. This CDR3 is built from 12 residues. CDR1 and CDR2 (germline): SQVTM, ANQGSEA. V was trimmed by 5 bases and J by 4 bases, leaving 12 bases between them. CDR3 nucleotides: TGCAGCGTTAGTCCCCGACTTTACGAGCAGTACTTC. Translated, it gives CSVSPRLYEQYF.

The rearrangement uses TRBV14 and TRBJ2-6; TRBD2 aligns across 8 bases. J lost 2 bases, V lost 3 bases, and 9 bases had no gene match. The CDR3 loop spans 18 amino acids. CDR1 and CDR2 from the germline V gene are SGHDN and FVKESK. The CDR3 here is CASSQLSGGLTGANVLTF. In DNA form, the CDR3 reads TGTGCCAGCAGCCAGCTGAGCGGGGGACTAACTGGGGCCAACGTCCTGACTTTC. The entire variable domain, with the rest obtained from reference TRBV14 and TRBJ2-6, is as follows: EAGVTQFPSHSVIEKGQTVTLRCDPISGHDNLYWYRRVMGKEIKFLLHFVKESKQDESGMPNNRFLAERTGGTYSTLKVQPAELEDSGVYFCASSQLSGGLTGANVLTFGAGSRLTVL.

The chain recombines TRBV28 with TRBJ1-4; D uncertain. V lost 6 bases and J lost 5, with 10 bases in between. Germline CDR1 is MDHEN and CDR2 is SYDVKM. The CDR3 is made up of 13 amino acids. The CDR3 region is CASRPEVNEKLFF. CDR3 DNA: TGTGCCAGCAGACCGGAGGTGAATGAAAAACTGTTTTTT.

The J gene is TRBJ1-3, the V gene TRBV29-1, with TRBD1 matching over 10 bases. The V segment lost 6 bases and the J segment 6 bases; nucleotides outside the gene matches: 8. CDR3 length: 14 residues. CDR1 and CDR2 (germline): SQVTM, ANQGSEA. The CDR3 here is CSVADRGGKNTIYF. The CDR3 region has the DNA TGCAGCGTGGCGGACAGGGGGGGAAAAAACACCATATATTTT. Full variable domain (missing parts from reference TRBV29-1 and TRBJ1-3): SAVISQKPSRDICQRGTSLTIQCQVDSQVTMMFWYRQQPGQSLTLIATANQGSEATYESGFVIDKFPISRPNLTFSTLTVSNMSPEDSSIYLCSVADRGGKNTIYFGEGSWLTVV.

About this clone itself: In the same sample, other DNA sequences code for this CDR3. The genes are TRBV29-1 and TRBJ2-5, with no clear D. TRBJ2-7 matches the DNA end more closely, so the J call is doubtful. Per germline, CDR1 SQVTM and CDR2 ANQGSEA. The CDR3 contains 12 residues. This chain's CDR3 is CSVEGSSYEQYF. CDR3 nucleotide sequence: TGCAGCGTTGAAGGGAGCAGCTACGAGCAGTACTTC.

Only a few counts were recorded for this clone. CDR3 in DNA: TGTGCCAGCAGCACTTTGACAGGGGCCTACAATGAGCAGTTCTTC. Translating gives CASSTLTGAYNEQFF. V gene TRBV5-4 combines with J gene TRBJ2-1; 8 bases match TRBD1. V lost 4 bases to trimming and J lost 2 bases; unmatched junction nucleotides: 5. The CDR3 contains 15 residues. Germline lookup yields CDR1 SGHNT and CDR2 YYREEE (reference sequence).

J is TRBJ2-1 and V is TRBV18; 7 nucleotides align to TRBD1. Per germline, CDR1 KGHSH and CDR2 LQKENI. This CDR3 is built from 15 residues. J gave up 7 bases and V 2 bases, and 8 bases lay outside the gene matches. The CDR3 bases are TGTGCCAGCTCACCAGACAACAAACAGGGGAATGAGCAGTTCTTC. Amino acid sequence: CASSPDNKQGNEQFF.

This clone was observed many times. The J gene is TRBJ2-1, the V gene TRBV28, with D perhaps matching TRBD1 (5 bases). Germline V gene lookup returns CDR1 MDHEN and CDR2 SYDVKM. This CDR3 contains 14 residues. V was shortened by 6 bases and J by 2 bases, with 11 bases between the two germline ends. The CDR3 loop is CASRLQGTYNEQFF. CDR3 bases: TGTGCCAGCAGACTCCAGGGTACCTACAATGAGCAGTTCTTC.